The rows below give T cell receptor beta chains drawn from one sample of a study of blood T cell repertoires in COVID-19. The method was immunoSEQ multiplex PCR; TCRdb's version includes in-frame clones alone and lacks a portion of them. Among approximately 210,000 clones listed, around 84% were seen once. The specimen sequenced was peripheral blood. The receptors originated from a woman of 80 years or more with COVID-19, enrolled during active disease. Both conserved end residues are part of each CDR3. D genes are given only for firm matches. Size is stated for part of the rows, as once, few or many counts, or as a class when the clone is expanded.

CDR3 DNA: TGTGCCAGCAGCGAGAGGATTGAAGCTTTCTTT; CDR3 protein: CASSERIEAFF; clone size: .; J gene: TRBJ1-1; V gene: TRBV7-2; CDR3 length: 11; D gene: .
CDR3 DNA: TGTGCCAGTAGTAACACAGGGAGCAATCAGCCCCAGCATTTT; CDR3 protein: CASSNTGSNQPQHF; clone size: .; J gene: TRBJ1-5; V gene: TRBV19; CDR3 length: 14; D gene: .
CDR3 DNA: TGTGCCAGCTCTCCGGCCCCCGGGGGCACTGAAGCTTTCTTT; CDR3 protein: CASSPAPGGTEAFF; clone size: .; J gene: TRBJ1-1; V gene: TRBV18; CDR3 length: 14; D gene: .
CDR3 DNA: TGTGCCAGCAGCCAACGGGGAGAGGAAAAACTGTTTTTT; CDR3 protein: CASSQRGEEKLFF; clone size: .; J gene: TRBJ1-4; V gene: TRBV3-1/TRBV3-2; CDR3 length: 13; D gene: .
CDR3 DNA: TGCGCCAGCAGCTTACACGCTAATGAAAAACTGTTTTTT; CDR3 protein: CASSLHANEKLFF; clone size: .; J gene: TRBJ1-4; V gene: TRBV5-1; CDR3 length: 13; D gene: .
CDR3 DNA: TGTGCCAGCAGCTTGGTAGGGGGAACCACAGATACGCAGTATTTT; CDR3 protein: CASSLVGGTTDTQYF; clone size: .; J gene: TRBJ2-3; V gene: TRBV5-4; CDR3 length: 15; D gene: .
CDR3 DNA: TGTGCCAGCAGCTTAGTTGAGGGTAGCTGGGCTGAGCAGTTCTTC; CDR3 protein: CASSLVEGSWAEQFF; clone size: few; J gene: TRBJ2-1; V gene: TRBV7-8; CDR3 length: 15; D gene: .
CDR3 DNA: TGTGCCAGCAGTGAAACCAGGGGGCATCAGCCCCAGCATTTT; CDR3 protein: CASSETRGHQPQHF; clone size: .; J gene: TRBJ1-5; V gene: TRBV6-1; CDR3 length: 14; D gene: TRBD1
CDR3 DNA: TGTGCCAGCAGCCAAGATGGGGGGGGTGCCTATGGCTACACCTTC; CDR3 protein: CASSQDGGGAYGYTF; clone size: .; J gene: TRBJ1-2; V gene: TRBV3-1/TRBV3-2; CDR3 length: 15; D gene: .
CDR3 DNA: TGTGCCAGCAGCCCCCGGCGGACAGGCTTTCGGGAGACCCAGTACTTC; CDR3 protein: CASSPRRTGFRETQYF; clone size: .; J gene: TRBJ2-5; V gene: TRBV3-1/TRBV3-2; CDR3 length: 16; D gene: TRBD1
CDR3 DNA: TGTGCCAGCAGCCTACCGACAGGGGGTCAGGAGACCCAGTACTTC; CDR3 protein: CASSLPTGGQETQYF; clone size: once; J gene: TRBJ2-5; V gene: TRBV5-4; CDR3 length: 15; D gene: TRBD1
CDR3 DNA: TGTGCCAGCAGTTTCGGGACTAGCGGGCAAGAGACCCAGTACTTC; CDR3 protein: CASSFGTSGQETQYF; clone size: .; J gene: TRBJ2-5; V gene: TRBV3-1/TRBV3-2; CDR3 length: 15; D gene: TRBD2
CDR3 DNA: TGTGCCAGCAGCCAAGGTGAGAGGAGTGGGCAGTTCTTC; CDR3 protein: CASSQGERSGQFF; clone size: .; J gene: TRBJ2-1; V gene: TRBV3-1/TRBV3-2; CDR3 length: 13; D gene: .
CDR3 DNA: TGTGCCAGCAGCTTTAGGACAGGTGAAAAACTGTTTTTT; CDR3 protein: CASSFRTGEKLFF; clone size: .; J gene: TRBJ1-4; V gene: TRBV21-1; CDR3 length: 13; D gene: .
CDR3 DNA: TGTGCCAGCAGCTTAGTAGCGGGGGGGTACTCCAATGAGCAGTTCTTC; CDR3 protein: CASSLVAGGYSNEQFF; clone size: .; J gene: TRBJ2-1; V gene: TRBV7-6; CDR3 length: 16; D gene: TRBD2
CDR3 DNA: TGTGCCAGCAGCGGACGGGACAAATTATATGGCTACACCTTC; CDR3 protein: CASSGRDKLYGYTF; clone size: .; J gene: TRBJ1-2; V gene: TRBV3-1/TRBV3-2; CDR3 length: 14; D gene: .
CDR3 DNA: TGTGCCAGCAGACTACCGGGGGGGGAAGAGCAGTTCTTC; CDR3 protein: CASRLPGGEEQFF; clone size: .; J gene: TRBJ2-1; V gene: TRBV11-2; CDR3 length: 13; D gene: TRBD2
CDR3 DNA: TGCGCCAGCAGCTTCGGGGAACTGAGGAACACTGAAGCTTTCTTT; CDR3 protein: CASSFGELRNTEAFF; clone size: .; J gene: TRBJ1-1; V gene: TRBV5-1; CDR3 length: 15; D gene: .
CDR3 DNA: TGTGCCACCAGTGATCCCTCAACAGGGGGCAACACAGATACGCAGTATTTT; CDR3 protein: CATSDPSTGGNTDTQYF; clone size: .; J gene: TRBJ2-3; V gene: TRBV24-1; CDR3 length: 17; D gene: TRBD1